A selection of T cell receptor beta chains follows, all from one sample in a study of spatial heterogeneity in lung cancer. Using its own MiXCR run on the 5' RACE reads, TCRdb lists one record per CDR3 protein. The top ten clones hold approximately 30% of a sample with roughly 39,000 distinct CDR3 sequences, 6.5% to 8.5% of them seen once. Sequencing was performed on PBMCs, taken at surgery. These TCRs come from a male donor with early-stage non-small cell lung cancer. The CDR3 runs from the conserved cysteine through the conserved F or W. The D gene is left open where the match is weak. Clone size is given for some rows only: seen once, a few or many times, or a class if the clone is expanded.

TRBV6-5	TRBJ2-5	NA	15	NA	TGTGCCAGCAGTTACTCGTTGCGGGATCAAGAGACCCAGTACTTC	CASSYSLRDQETQYF
TRBV7-9	TRBJ1-5	TRBD1	15	medium-sized	TGTGCCAGCAGCTCGAGGACAGGTCGGGATCAGCCCCAGCATTTT	CASSSRTGRDQPQHF
TRBV10-3	TRBJ2-1	TRBD1	14	NA	TGTGCCATCAGTGAGCTGGGACAGGGGGATGAGCAGTTCTTC	CAISELGQGDEQFF
TRBV2	TRBJ1-1	NA	13	many	TGTGCCAGCAGCCTCCAATGGAACACTGAAGCTTTCTTT	CASSLQWNTEAFF
TRBV28	TRBJ1-2	NA	16	many	TGTGCCAGCAGGGGGGGAGGCGCAACTAAGGAGGATGGCTACACCTTC	CASRGGGATKEDGYTF
TRBV18	TRBJ2-7	NA	12	many	TGTGCCAGCTCACAAACAGGGAACGAGCAGTACTTC	CASSQTGNEQYF
TRBV27	TRBJ2-7	NA	16	few	TGTGCCAGCAGTTTATCATGGGACGCCGTCTCCTACGAGCAGTACTTC	CASSLSWDAVSYEQYF
TRBV10-3	TRBJ1-1	NA	14	many	TGTGCCATCAGTGAGGGAGGGGCCTACACTGAAGCTTTCTTT	CAISEGGAYTEAFF
TRBV20-1	TRBJ2-3	TRBD2	16	few	TGCAGTGCTCTGACTAGCGGGGGCCTAAGCACAGATACGCAGTATTTT	CSALTSGGLSTDTQYF
TRBV2	TRBJ2-2	TRBD2	14	many	TGTGCCAAACAGCGGGGGGCAAATACCGGGGAGCTGTTTTTT	CAKQRGANTGELFF
TRBV4-3	TRBJ1-5	NA	16	many	TGCGCCAGCAGCCTTACGTGGCGATCTAACAATCAGCCCCAGCATTTT	CASSLTWRSNNQPQHF
TRBV2	TRBJ2-5	NA	13	many	TGTGCCAGCAGTGTACAGGAGCAAGAGACCCAGTACTTC	CASSVQEQETQYF
TRBV28	TRBJ2-2	NA	16	NA	TGTGCCAGCAGTGAACAGGGTGGCCGTCACACCGGGGAGCTGTTTTTT	CASSEQGGRHTGELFF
TRBV3-1	TRBJ1-2	NA	14	many	TGTGCCAGCAGCCAAGTGAACGGACCCTATGGCTACACCTTC	CASSQVNGPYGYTF
TRBV7-2	TRBJ2-3	NA	15	NA	TGTGCCAGCAGCTTAGGGTGGGGTGGCACAGATACGCAGTATTTT	CASSLGWGGTDTQYF
TRBV7-2	TRBJ1-3	NA	12	many	TGTGCCAGCAGCTTAACTGGAAACACCATATATTTT	CASSLTGNTIYF
TRBV18	TRBJ1-5	TRBD1	15	NA	TGTGCCAGCTCACAAGGGACAGGGGAGAATCAGCCCCAGCATTTT	CASSQGTGENQPQHF
TRBV30	TRBJ2-7	NA	13	many	TGTGCCTGGAGCCCGGGGGGCCGGTACGAGCAGTACTTC	CAWSPGGRYEQYF
TRBV29-1	TRBJ2-3	TRBD2	15	many	TGCAGCGTTGACGGACTAGCGGGAGATGCAGATACGCAGTATTTT	CSVDGLAGDADTQYF
TRBV5-1	TRBJ2-3	TRBD2	16	NA	TGCGCCAGCAGCTTCCGTCCGACTAGCACCTCAGATACGCAGTATTTT	CASSFRPTSTSDTQYF
TRBV20-1	TRBJ2-3	TRBD1	15	NA	TGCAGTGCTAGAGAAGGGGGCAGAGGTACGGATACGCAGTATTTT	CSAREGGRGTDTQYF
TRBV6-2/TRBV6-3	TRBJ1-4	NA	16	many	TGTGCCAGCAGAGCTACAGGGAGGGCGACTAATGAAAAACTGTTTTTT	CASRATGRATNEKLFF
TRBV7-3	TRBJ2-5	NA	14	NA	TGTGCCAGCAGCTTAGGGGCAGAAAGGGAGACCCAGTACTTC	CASSLGAERETQYF
TRBV7-9	TRBJ2-3	NA	12	many	TGTGCCAGCAGTTTAAGGATGGTGACGCAGTATTTT	CASSLRMVTQYF
TRBV7-2	TRBJ2-1	TRBD2	15	many	TGTGCCAGCAGCTTAGGTGCGGGGGGGCACAATGAGCAGTTCTTC	CASSLGAGGHNEQFF
TRBV6-2/TRBV6-3	TRBJ2-1	TRBD2	16	many	TGTGCCAGCAGGCTCCCGGGGACTAGCGGGAGGGATGAGCAGTTCTTC	CASRLPGTSGRDEQFF
TRBV18	TRBJ2-5	NA	13	NA	TGTGCCAGCTCACCTCAGGGGAAAGAGACCCAGTACTTC	CASSPQGKETQYF
TRBV20-1	TRBJ2-1	TRBD2	14	few	TGCAGTGCTAGGAGGACTAGCGGAAACAATGAGCAGTTCTTC	CSARRTSGNNEQFF
TRBV7-9	TRBJ2-1	TRBD2	17	many	TGTGCCAGCAGCCAAAGACTAGCGGGAGGGCTTTACAATGAGCAGTTCTTC	CASSQRLAGGLYNEQFF
TRBV6-5	TRBJ2-1	NA	15	many	TGTGCCAGCAGTCTCGACGGTAGCTCCTACAATGAGCAGTTCTTC	CASSLDGSSYNEQFF
TRBV27	TRBJ1-6	NA	15	many	TGTGCCAGCAGGGACGGACAGATTTATAATTCACCCCTCCACTTT	CASRDGQIYNSPLHF
TRBV6-4	TRBJ2-3	NA	16	few	TGTGCCAGCAGTGACCCAACGGGGCCAAGCACAGATACGCAGTATTTT	CASSDPTGPSTDTQYF
TRBV10-3	TRBJ1-1	NA	15	many	TGTGCCATCAGTGAGTCGGACAGTCGTAGGACTGAAGCTTTCTTT	CAISESDSRRTEAFF
TRBV12-3/TRBV12-4	TRBJ2-1	NA	15	NA	TGTGCCAGCTCTCTCGGGGGTAGCGGCGGCAATGAGCAGTTCTTC	CASSLGGSGGNEQFF
TRBV19	TRBJ2-7	NA	15	NA	TGTGCCAGTCGAAGCTTGGGGCAGGACTCCTACGAGCAGTACTTC	CASRSLGQDSYEQYF
TRBV29-1	TRBJ1-2	TRBD1	13	few	TGCAGCGCGAGCGGACAGGGGGCGAGGGGCTACACCTTC	CSASGQGARGYTF
TRBV19	TRBJ1-5	TRBD1	14	once	TGTGCCAGTAGTATTCGACAGGGAAATCAGCCCCAGCATTTT	CASSIRQGNQPQHF
TRBV7-7	TRBJ1-1	NA	13	many	TGTGCTAGCAGCTCACTGTGGAACACTGAAGCTTTCTTT	CASSSLWNTEAFF
TRBV29-1	TRBJ1-2	NA	13	many	TGCAGCGCTGCGAGGGGCGACAACTATGGCTACACCTTC	CSAARGDNYGYTF
TRBV12-3/TRBV12-4	TRBJ1-1	TRBD1	14	NA	TGTGCCAGCAGTTTACAGACAGGGGACACTGAAGCTTTCTTT	CASSLQTGDTEAFF
TRBV21-1	TRBJ2-7	NA	14	many	TGTGCCAGCAGCGCGGACAGGGACTCCTACGAGCAGTACTTC	CASSADRDSYEQYF
TRBV12-3/TRBV12-4	TRBJ2-3	TRBD2	15	many	TGTGCCAGCAGTTTCCGAGGACTAGGCTTAGATACGCAGTATTTT	CASSFRGLGLDTQYF
TRBV29-1	TRBJ2-5	NA	14	many	TGCAGCGTTGATGAGGACAGTCTACAAGAGACCCAGTACTTC	CSVDEDSLQETQYF
TRBV6-5	TRBJ2-1	NA	11	many	TGTGCCAGCATTCTAGCCGATGAGCAGTTCTTC	CASILADEQFF
TRBV19	TRBJ2-5	TRBD2	15	many	TGTGCCAGTAGTCCAGGACTAGCGGTCCAAGAGACCCAGTACTTC	CASSPGLAVQETQYF
TRBV29-1	TRBJ1-4	NA	14	NA	TGCAGCGTTCTGCCGCTAACAACTAATGAAAAACTGTTTTTT	CSVLPLTTNEKLFF
TRBV18	TRBJ2-3	NA	14	many	TGTGCCAGCTCACCAGACCCGGGCACAGATACGCAGTATTTT	CASSPDPGTDTQYF
TRBV29-1	TRBJ2-1	NA	14	medium-sized	TGCAGCGTTTCTGGACAGTCGATCGGCTATGAGCAGTTCTTC	CSVSGQSIGYEQFF
TRBV14	TRBJ2-1	NA	16	many	TGTGCCAGCAGCCAAGATAGTCCCCAATTCTACAATGAGCAGTTCTTC	CASSQDSPQFYNEQFF
TRBV6-1	TRBJ2-3	TRBD2	14	NA	TGTGCCAGCAGGACTAGCGGGGGCGCAGATACGCAGTATTTT	CASRTSGGADTQYF
TRBV27	TRBJ2-3	NA	14	many	TGTGCCAGCAGTTTAACAGGGAGCACAGATACGCAGTATTTT	CASSLTGSTDTQYF
TRBV15	TRBJ1-4	TRBD1	16	few	TGTGCCACCAGCAGCAAGTCAAGGACAGGGAATGAAAAACTGTTTTTT	CATSSKSRTGNEKLFF
TRBV5-1	TRBJ1-4	TRBD1	15	NA	TGCGCCAGCAGCTTGGCCCCAGGGGGCGGTGAAAAACTGTTTTTT	CASSLAPGGGEKLFF
TRBV12-3/TRBV12-4	TRBJ2-7	NA	11	many	TGTGCCAGCAGTTTAGTCTCCGAGCAGTACTTC	CASSLVSEQYF
TRBV12-3/TRBV12-4	TRBJ1-4	NA	13	NA	TGTGCCAGCAGGCGCGGACAGAGTGAAAAACTGTTTTTT	CASRRGQSEKLFF
TRBV20-1	TRBJ1-6	NA	15	many	TGCAGTGCTAGAGAGTGGGCTCAGGATAATTCACCCCTCCACTTT	CSAREWAQDNSPLHF
TRBV9	TRBJ2-3	NA	15	many	TGTGCCAGCAGCGCCGGAGGAACTAGCACAGATACGCAGTATTTT	CASSAGGTSTDTQYF
TRBV30	TRBJ2-7	TRBD2	15	many	TGTGCCTGGAGTGGGACTAGCGGGGGGGCCTACGAGCAGTACTTC	CAWSGTSGGAYEQYF
TRBV9	TRBJ2-3	NA	15	many	TGTGCCAGCAGCGTAGAAGCAGCTACCACAGATACGCAGTATTTT	CASSVEAATTDTQYF